These T cell receptor beta chains were read from a single sample in a study of cytomegalovirus exposure and HLA in healthy donors. The method was immunoSEQ multiplex PCR; TCRdb's version includes in-frame clones alone and lacks a portion of them. This table has some 130,000 clones, around 72% appearing once. The sequencing sample was made of PBMCs. These receptors came from a woman aged 40 to 50 in good health and CMV-seronegative. CDR3s include the opening cysteine and the closing phenylalanine or tryptophan. D genes are given only for firm matches. Clone sizes are given selectively: once, few, many, or a class where the clone is expanded.

d_call	v_call	clone_size	j_call	cdr3_nt	cdr3_aa
NA	TRBV6-1	NA	TRBJ1-1	TGTGCCAGCATAAGGGGCAGGGGCTGGTTCACTGAAGCTTTCTTT	CASIRGRGWFTEAFF
NA	TRBV14	NA	TRBJ1-6	TGTGCTAGCAGCCAAGAGGAGGGGGGGCTCTCCTATAATTCACCCCTCCACTTT	CASSQEEGGLSYNSPLHF
NA	TRBV30	NA	TRBJ1-1	TGTGCCTGGAGTGCGCCATACGACAGGTGGAACACTGAAGCTTTCTTT	CAWSAPYDRWNTEAFF
NA	TRBV18	NA	TRBJ2-1	TGTGCCAGCTCAACCTTGGGGGGCTCCTACAATGAGCAGTTCTTC	CASSTLGGSYNEQFF
NA	TRBV7-6	NA	TRBJ1-5	TGTGCCAGCAGCTTATCAGGGTTTGAGCAGCCCCAGCATTTT	CASSLSGFEQPQHF
NA	TRBV28	NA	TRBJ2-5	TGTGCCAGCAGTTCCCTTTTGGCGGGGACTCCCCAAGAGACCCAGTACTTC	CASSSLLAGTPQETQYF
NA	TRBV7-9	NA	TRBJ2-7	TGTGCCAGCAGCCCCACTGAGGGACAAGGCGAGCAGTACTTC	CASSPTEGQGEQYF
TRBD2	TRBV28	NA	TRBJ2-7	TGTGCCAGCAGTGCTCATAGCGGGGGGTTCTGGCAGTACTTC	CASSAHSGGFWQYF
NA	TRBV13	NA	TRBJ1-2	TGTGCCAGCAGCTTGGGGGGGGCCACAAACTATGGCTACACCTTC	CASSLGGATNYGYTF
NA	TRBV15	NA	TRBJ2-1	TGTGCCACCAGCAGACCCGCAGGGGCTCTGACGGTGTATGAGCAGTTCTTC	CATSRPAGALTVYEQFF
TRBD1	TRBV6-1	NA	TRBJ1-1	TGTGCCAGCACAGACAGGGCCAACACTGAAGCTTTCTTT	CASTDRANTEAFF
TRBD1	TRBV27	NA	TRBJ1-1	TGTGCCAGCAGTTCGCCCAGGGGGCGTCTGGACACTGAAGCTTTCTTT	CASSSPRGRLDTEAFF
NA	TRBV21-1	once	TRBJ2-3	TGTGCCAGCAGCAAACGACCGGGACTAGCGGGAGGCAGGGCAGATACGCAGTATTTT	CASSKRPGLAGGRADTQYF
NA	TRBV28	once	TRBJ1-4	TGTGCCAGCAGTTTAAGGGTAGGGGGTGAAAAACTGTTTTTT	CASSLRVGGEKLFF
NA	TRBV6-5	once	TRBJ2-3	TGTGCCAGCAGCCCCTCAGGGGGGCCGCCAGATACGCAGTATTTT	CASSPSGGPPDTQYF
NA	TRBV14	once	TRBJ2-3	TGTGCCAGCAGCCAAGGAAGCGTAGAGACAGATACGCAGTATTTT	CASSQGSVETDTQYF
NA	TRBV19	once	TRBJ1-1	TGTGCCAGTAGTATCCGGGGGGCTTTGAACACTGAAGCTTTCTTT	CASSIRGALNTEAFF
TRBD1	TRBV12-5	NA	TRBJ2-5	TGTGCTAGTGGTTTGATTCTCGGACAGGGGGACCAAGAGACCCAGTACTTC	CASGLILGQGDQETQYF
NA	TRBV6-5	NA	TRBJ2-2	TGTGCCAGCAGTAGACAAGGGAACACCGGGGAGCTGTTTTTT	CASSRQGNTGELFF
TRBD2	TRBV27	NA	TRBJ2-2	TGTGCCAGCGTTTTAGCCTGGGGGGGGACCGGGGAGCTGTTTTTT	CASVLAWGGTGELFF
NA	TRBV7-9	NA	TRBJ1-2	TGTTCCAGCAGCTTAGGTACATCCTATGGCTACACCTTC	CSSSLGTSYGYTF
TRBD1	TRBV7-3	NA	TRBJ2-4	TGTGCCAGCAGCTTAAGCGACAGGGTTGGGAGTCCCTTC	CASSLSDRVGSPF
TRBD1	TRBV18	NA	TRBJ1-4	TGTGCCAGCTCACCAGGACAGGGGGGCTTGGATGAAAAACTGTTTTTT	CASSPGQGGLDEKLFF
NA	TRBV28	NA	TRBJ1-4	TGTGCCAGCAGTAGGGGCGGGGAAGAAAAACTGTTTTTT	CASSRGGEEKLFF
TRBD1	TRBV10-1	once	TRBJ1-5	TGCGCCAGCAGAAGGACGACAGGGTCCGCTGAGATGGTAGGTGGCAATCAGCCCCAGCATTTT	CASRRTTGSAEMVGGNQPQHF
TRBD2	TRBV10-2	NA	TRBJ2-3	TGCGCCAGCAGTGACGCTAGCGGGAGGAAGAGAGATACGCAGTATTTT	CASSDASGRKRDTQYF
NA	TRBV7-9	NA	TRBJ2-5	TGTGCCAGCAGCTTAGACGGGGAGACCCAGTACTTC	CASSLDGETQYF
NA	TRBV12-5	few	TRBJ2-1	TGTGCTAGTGCCGCCTACAATGAGCAGTTCTTC	CASAAYNEQFF
TRBD1	TRBV5-1	NA	TRBJ2-3	TGCGCCAGCAGTCATTCTGGGACAGGCCCAGATACGCAGTATTTT	CASSHSGTGPDTQYF
NA	TRBV29-1	NA	TRBJ1-1	TGCAGCGCCCTGCGGGGCCAGTGGAATGCTAACGCTGAAGCTTTCTTT	CSALRGQWNANAEAFF
TRBD2	TRBV11-2	NA	TRBJ2-7	TGTGCCAGCAGACACGGGACTAGCGAGTACGGCGAGCAGTACTTC	CASRHGTSEYGEQYF
TRBD1	TRBV28	once	TRBJ1-1	TGTGCCAGCAGTTTAGCAGGGGGCCGAAACACTGAAGCTTTCTTT	CASSLAGGRNTEAFF
NA	TRBV20-1	NA	TRBJ1-2	TGCAGTGCGATTGTGGCTGGCTACACCTTC	CSAIVAGYTF
NA	TRBV5-1	few	TRBJ2-6	TGCGCCAGCAGCTTGATCGGTTTTGGACAGACTATCTCTGGGGCCAACGGCCTGACTTTC	CASSLIGFGQTISGANGLTF
TRBD1	TRBV7-9	NA	TRBJ1-1	TGTGCCAGCAGCAACAGGGGAATCCCCACTGAAGCTTTCTTT	CASSNRGIPTEAFF
NA	TRBV28	NA	TRBJ1-6	TGTGCCAGCCGTACCCCGGTTTCCTATAATTCACCCCTCCACTTT	CASRTPVSYNSPLHF
NA	TRBV7-9	NA	TRBJ2-1	TGTGCCAGCAGCTCCGACAGAAACTACAATGAGCAGTTCTTC	CASSSDRNYNEQFF
NA	TRBV11-1	NA	TRBJ1-2	TGTGCCAGCAGCCCTGAACACTACAGGGGCTACACCTTC	CASSPEHYRGYTF
TRBD1	TRBV7-9	NA	TRBJ1-1	TGTGCCAGCAGCAAGTGGCAGGGGGCCCCGAACACTGAAGCTTTCTTT	CASSKWQGAPNTEAFF
TRBD2	TRBV7-7	NA	TRBJ2-3	TGTGCCAGCAGCTCAGGACCTAGCGGGAGCACAGATACGCAGTATTTT	CASSSGPSGSTDTQYF
NA	TRBV5-1	NA	TRBJ2-1	TGCGCCAGCAGCTCGCTCCGGGCTACGGGGGAGTTCTTC	CASSSLRATGEFF
NA	TRBV7-8	NA	TRBJ2-4	TGTGCCAGCAGCTTAGGAGCAGGGATCCTGACCCTAGCCAAAAACATTCAGTACTTC	CASSLGAGILTLAKNIQYF
NA	TRBV28	NA	TRBJ1-1	TGTGCCAGCAGGGTTTCTAGGGGGGGAACTGAAGCTTTCTTT	CASRVSRGGTEAFF
TRBD1	TRBV10-2	NA	TRBJ1-4	TGCGCCAGCAGTGTATACCCGACAGGGGAGAACGCAACTAATGAAAAACTGTTTTTT	CASSVYPTGENATNEKLFF
NA	TRBV19	few	TRBJ1-1	TGTGCCAGTAGTATAGATGGGGCCTGGAACACTGAAGCTTTCTTT	CASSIDGAWNTEAFF
TRBD1	TRBV5-1	NA	TRBJ2-2	TGCGCCAGCAGCCCGGACAGGGGTACGAACACCGGGGAGCTGTTTTTT	CASSPDRGTNTGELFF
NA	TRBV30	NA	TRBJ1-2	TGTGCCTGGATGGGGGGGGGCGAGTATGGCTACACCTTC	CAWMGGGEYGYTF
NA	TRBV6-5	NA	TRBJ1-1	TGTGCCAGCAGAACAGGGAACACTGAAGCTTTCTTT	CASRTGNTEAFF
NA	TRBV7-9	NA	TRBJ1-1	TGTGCCAGCAGCTCCTCAGGGAACACTGAAGCTTTCTTT	CASSSSGNTEAFF
TRBD1	TRBV28	NA	TRBJ2-7	TGTGCCAGCAGTCCACAGGGGCAAACCTACGAGCAGTACTTC	CASSPQGQTYEQYF
TRBD1	TRBV6-5	few	TRBJ2-7	TGTGCCAGCAGGACAGGGGTGGAGTACGAGCAGTACTTC	CASRTGVEYEQYF
TRBD1	TRBV19	NA	TRBJ1-1	TGTGCCAGTAGTCTCCCGGACAGGGAAGGGGTTATGAACACTGAAGCTTTCTTT	CASSLPDREGVMNTEAFF
NA	TRBV7-2	NA	TRBJ2-2	TGTGCCAGCAGCCGCGACAGCTCCACCGGGGAGCTGTTTTTT	CASSRDSSTGELFF
NA	TRBV7-2	NA	TRBJ1-1	TGTGCCAGCAGCTCCAGGCTGCCGGGACAACCGAACACTGAAGCTTTCTTT	CASSSRLPGQPNTEAFF
NA	TRBV10-3	few	TRBJ1-5	TGTGCCATCAGTGAGCGACAGGCCTCCTGGCCCCAGCATTTT	CAISERQASWPQHF